Detailed here is one T cell receptor beta chain. In the authors' workflow: Scientists estimated how many nucleated cells there were by amplifying reference gene primers. Method: immunoSEQ multiplex PCR; TCRdb's copy keeps in-frame clones and lacks some. The DNA was the basis for D and trimming; V, J and clone size are from that table. The sample holds hundreds of thousands of clones, roughly 86% seen once. The data were taken from a study of blood T cell repertoires in COVID-19. For the study at large: The samples span acute and convalescent COVID-19 from the United States, Italy and Spain. The analysed material was cDNA or gDNA that came from T cells, B-cell-depleted T cells, or PBMCs.

Seattle patients were enrolled during active infection and followed longitudinally. J lost 5 bases, V lost 7 bases, and 10 bases had no gene match. The CDR3 length is 15 residues. CDR1 and CDR2 from the germline V gene are KGHDR and SFDVKD. The chain couples TRBV24-1 to TRBJ1-5; 7 positions agree with TRBD1. The source of this sequence is a woman at least 80 years old with COVID-19, enrolled during active disease. Material: peripheral blood. CDR3 nucleotide sequence: TGTGCCACCAGGGCTAAGGGGCAGGGGGATCAGCCCCAGCATTTT. Its protein product is CATRAKGQGDQPQHF.